One sample yielded the 21 T cell receptor beta chains listed below, sequenced in a study of beta chain features in type 1 diabetes. Points from the study as a whole: Within each of all four CD4+ subsets, Type 1 diabetes patients had TCRB CDR3s that were moderately but significantly shorter.

No antigens are known for them. The whole isolated RNA underwent reverse transcription, so sequencing captured expressed TCRB transcripts. The protocol was immunoSEQ multiplex PCR, while the TCRdb copy is restricted to in-frame clones and leaves out a portion. This table has about 170,000 clones, 7% to 9% appearing once. Sample: central memory CD4+ T cells from blood. All receptors come from a man between 18 and 29 years old with type 1 diabetes.

This clone turned up a few times. This chain links TRBV14 with TRBJ2-2; maybe TRBD1 (6 bases). Between the trimmed V and J ends, which lost 5 bases and 4 bases, there was a span of 14 bases. CDR1 and CDR2 (germline): SGHDN, FVKESK. This CDR3 comprises 15 residues. The CDR3 spells CASSYRAGGTGELFF. In DNA form, the CDR3 reads TGTGCCAGCAGCTACAGGGCCGGTGGCACCGGGGAGCTGTTTTTT.

This chain links TRBV6-5 with TRBJ1-6, with 10 bases aligning to TRBD1. V gave up 6 bases and J gave up 7 bases; unmatched junction bases: 3. Germline V lookup: CDR1 MNHEY, CDR2 SVGAGI. This CDR3 region has 14 residues. This CDR3 reads CASRPGQGNSPLHF. The CDR3 DNA reads TGTGCCAGCAGGCCGGGACAGGGGAATTCACCCCTCCACTTT.

This clone has only a few counts. The V gene is TRBV5-6, the J gene TRBJ2-3; perhaps TRBD2 as D (6 bases). This CDR3 is 17 amino acids long. The germline V gene encodes CDR1 SGHDT and CDR2 YYEEEE. With 4 bases removed from V and 3 bases from J, the gap between germline ends came to 21 bases. The DNA of the CDR3 is TGTGCCAGCAGCGCAGGCGGGACTTTACGATGGACAGATACGCAGTATTTT. It codes for CASSAGGTLRWTDTQYF.

This clone was seen a few times. This chain connects TRBV7-2 to TRBJ1-2, with D possibly TRBD1 on 5 matching bases. The CDR3 has 14 amino acids. The germline V and J ends were trimmed by 2 bases and 6 bases, with 13 bases remaining between them. The germline CDR1 and CDR2 sequences are SGHTA and FQGNSA. The CDR3 spells CASSLRRQGDGYTF. The CDR3 DNA sequence: TGTGCCAGCAGCTTAAGGCGCCAGGGCGATGGCTACACCTTC. Together with reference TRBV7-2 and TRBJ1-2, the CDR3 gives the full variable domain: GAGVSQSPSNKVTEKGKDVELRCDPISGHTALYWYRQSLGQGLEFLIYFQGNSAPDKSGLPSDRFSAERTGGSVSTLTIQRTQQEDSAVYLCASSLRRQGDGYTFGSGTRLTVV.

The rearrangement joins TRBV4-3 to TRBJ2-1, with TRBD1 matching over 9 bases. CDR1 is LGHNA, CDR2 YSLEER, per germline. This CDR3 spans 16 amino acids. With V trimmed by 0 bases and J by 9 bases, 9 bases remained unmatched. This CDR3 reads CASSQDERTGEGEQFF. CDR3 DNA: TGCGCCAGCAGCCAAGATGAGAGGACAGGGGAGGGTGAGCAGTTCTTC.

The chain joins TRBV18 to TRBJ1-4, with a tentative D call TRBD1 (5 bases). CDR1 is KGHSH and CDR2 is LQKENI in the germline V gene. The CDR3 extends over 16 amino acids. With 3 bases removed from V and 4 bases from J, the gap between germline ends came to 15 bases. The CDR3 DNA is TGTGCCAGCTCACCGACGAATCAGGGTCTTAATGAAAAACTGTTTTTT. It is translated as CASSPTNQGLNEKLFF.

This clone was seen a handful of times. The chain is built from TRBV30 and TRBJ1-5; TRBD1 matches at 8 bases. The length of the CDR3 is 14 residues. The germline gives CDR1 GTSNPN, CDR2 SVGIG (reference sequence). The junction had 5 bases not matched to a gene; V was cut back by 7 bases and J by 0 bases. CDR3 coding DNA: TGTGCCTCCGCAGGGGGCAATAGCAATCAGCCCCAGCATTTT. Its translation: CASAGGNSNQPQHF.

There are many counts of this clone. The chain's CDR3 is CASSSRTSAGTQYF. As DNA, the CDR3 is TGTGCCAGCAGCTCCAGGACTAGCGCCGGGACCCAGTACTTC. The V call is TRBV11-2, the J call TRBJ2-5, with 9 bases lining up with TRBD2. The CDR3 is 14 residues long. Trimming cost V 4 bases and J 7 bases; bases outside gene matches: 7. CDR1 SGHAT and CDR2 FQNNGV come from the germline V gene.

This clone appeared a few times. The V and J genes are TRBV30 and TRBJ2-6; D might be TRBD2 (5 bases). V lost 1 base and J 2 bases, leaving 9 bases between the germline ends. The germline CDR1 and CDR2 sequences are GTSNPN and SVGIG (reference sequence). The CDR3 spans 15 residues. CDR3 bases: TGTGCCTGGAGTGGGTCGGGGACTGGGGCCAACGTCCTGACTTTC. The encoded protein is CAWSGSGTGANVLTF.

This clone came up a few times. V usage is TRBV28 and J usage is TRBJ2-7, with D possibly TRBD2 on 6 matching bases. Germline CDR1 and CDR2: MDHEN and SYDVKM. Trimming removed 3 bases at V and 0 bases at J, with 12 bases between. CDR3 length: 15 amino acids. CDR3 nucleotide sequence: TGTGCCAGCAGTTTCGGGGGTGAAAGCTCCTACGAGCAGTACTTC. Translated: CASSFGGESSYEQYF.

This clone has more than one count but fewer than ten. The rearrangement uses TRBV29-1 and TRBJ1-2, with D unclear. Germline-derived CDR1 and CDR2 are SQVTM and ANQGSEA. CDR3 length: 12 amino acids. The germline V and J ends were trimmed by 4 bases and 8 bases, with 14 bases remaining between them. The CDR3 protein is CSVGVNSGGYTF. DNA for the CDR3: TGCAGCGTTGGCGTCAACAGTGGGGGCTACACCTTC.

Only a few counts were recorded for this clone. This rearrangement joins TRBV7-2 to TRBJ2-5, with TRBD2 matching 16 bases. Per germline, CDR1 SGHTA and CDR2 FQGNSA. J was trimmed by 4 bases and V by 3 bases; bases with no gene match: 8. The CDR3 extends over 18 amino acids. The CDR3 coding sequence is TGTGCCAGCAGCTTGGGACTAGCGGGGGGGCCACGCGCAGAGACCCAGTACTTC. Protein: CASSLGLAGGPRAETQYF.

This clone was detected a few times. V usage is TRBV18 and J usage is TRBJ2-5; tentatively, D is TRBD1 (6 bases). The CDR3 is made up of 15 amino acids. The germline V gene encodes CDR1 KGHSH and CDR2 LQKENI. V was shortened by 4 bases and J by 2 bases, with 14 bases between the two germline ends. CDR3 sequence reads: CASSRMNQGQETQYF. CDR3 sequence (DNA): TGTGCCAGCTCACGTATGAACCAGGGGCAAGAGACCCAGTACTTC.

This clone came up once. The chain employs TRBV2 and TRBJ2-3; TRBD2 aligns across 7 bases. V trimming: 6 bases; J trimming: 2 bases; junction bases outside the gene matches: 5. The CDR3 spans 14 residues. Germline-derived CDR1 and CDR2 are SNHLY and FYNNEI. CDR3 sequence reads: CASRLRDYTDTQYF. Here the CDR3 DNA reads TGTGCCAGCAGGTTAAGGGACTACACAGATACGCAGTATTTT. The variable domain in full, with the rest retrieved from reference TRBV2 and TRBJ2-3, is EPEVTQTPSHQVTQMGQEVILRCVPISNHLYFYWYRQILGQKVEFLVSFYNNEISEKSEIFDDQFSVERPDGSNFTLKIRSTKLEDSAMYFCASRLRDYTDTQYFGPGTRLTVL.

This clone was observed a few times. This chain connects TRBV7-6 to TRBJ1-2; maybe TRBD1 (6 bases). The CDR3 contains 18 residues. Germline CDR1 and CDR2: SGHVS and FNYEAQ. Trimming stripped 1 base from V and 3 bases from J, with 21 bases between. CDR3 amino acids: CASSLVGRGQLRDYGYTF. The CDR3 DNA reads TGTGCCAGCAGCTTAGTCGGCAGGGGCCAACTACGGGACTATGGCTACACCTTC.

This clone was detected only a few times. The genes are TRBV6-5 and TRBJ2-2, with 9 bases aligning to TRBD2. The V gene end was trimmed by 0 bases and the J gene end by 4 bases; junction bases not matched to a gene: 3. Germline CDR1 and CDR2: MNHEY and SVGAGI. This CDR3 is 16 amino acids long. The CDR3 spells CASSYSLAGSTGELFF. As DNA, the CDR3 is TGTGCCAGCAGTTACTCGCTAGCGGGATCCACCGGGGAGCTGTTTTTT.

This clone was seen only a few times. This chain uses TRBV7-2 with TRBJ2-5; possible D gene TRBD1, 6 bases. CDR1 SGHTA and CDR2 FQGNSA come from the germline V gene. This CDR3 has 15 residues. V lost 5 bases to trimming and J lost 4 bases, with 17 bases between them. CDR3 bases: TGTGCCAGCAGCCCGTGGGGGCAGGACGCAGAGACCCAGTACTTC. Residues: CASSPWGQDAETQYF.

This clone was counted a few times. V gene TRBV15 combines with J gene TRBJ2-1; D unclear. Germline V CDR1 and CDR2: LNHNV, YYDKDF (reference sequence). Trimming took off 3 bases at V and 7 bases at J, with 16 bases between the two ends. The CDR3 loop spans 15 amino acids. In nucleotides, the CDR3 is TGTGCCACCAGCAGGGCCCTGACGACTGGTAATGAGCAGTTCTTC. This translates into CATSRALTTGNEQFF.

The chain recombines TRBV5-1 with TRBJ2-1, with 13 bases lining up with TRBD2. The V segment lost 4 bases and the J segment 7 bases; nucleotides outside the gene matches: 8. CDR3 length equals 16 residues. CDR1 SGHRS and CDR2 YFSETQ come from the germline V gene. CDR3 amino acids: CASSKPTSGGGNEQFF. CDR3 DNA sequence: TGCGCCAGCAGCAAACCTACTAGCGGGGGGGGTAATGAGCAGTTCTTC.

The V and J genes are TRBV14 and TRBJ2-1, with D perhaps TRBD1 (7 bases). Trimming stripped 5 bases from V and 6 bases from J, with 11 bases between. The germline V gene has CDR1 SGHDN and CDR2 FVKESK. This CDR3 is built from 13 residues. The DNA for the CDR3 is TGTGCCAGCAGCGCTCAGGGGGGCAATGAGCAGTTCTTC. Translating gives CASSAQGGNEQFF.

This CDR3 reads CASSLRQGTRGYTF. CDR3 sequence (DNA): TGTGCCAGCAGTTTAAGACAGGGGACGAGGGGCTACACCTTC. The V call is TRBV27, the J call TRBJ1-2; 8 bases match TRBD1. The J segment lost 8 bases and the V segment lost 2 bases, leaving 7 bases of the junction unmatched. Germline V gives CDR1 MNHEY, CDR2 SMNVEV (reference sequence). The length of the CDR3 is 14 residues.